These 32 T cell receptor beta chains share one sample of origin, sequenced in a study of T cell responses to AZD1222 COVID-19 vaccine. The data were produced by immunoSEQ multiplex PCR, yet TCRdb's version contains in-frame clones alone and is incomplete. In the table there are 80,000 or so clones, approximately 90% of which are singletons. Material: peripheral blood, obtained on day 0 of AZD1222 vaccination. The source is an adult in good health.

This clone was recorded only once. The CDR3 region is CASSPAGGNTIYF. CDR3 coding DNA: TGTGCCAGCAGCCCCGCGGGTGGAAACACCATATATTTT. This chain links TRBV6-2 or TRBV6-3 with TRBJ1-3; unclear D gene. Germline values: CDR1 MNHEY, CDR2 SVGEGT. This CDR3 has 13 residues. The V end was cut by 6 bases, the J end by 3 bases, with 9 bases between.

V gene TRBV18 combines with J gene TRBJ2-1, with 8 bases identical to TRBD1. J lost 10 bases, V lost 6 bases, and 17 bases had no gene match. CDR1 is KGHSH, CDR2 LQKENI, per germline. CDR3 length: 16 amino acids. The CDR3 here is CASSDTWVGQGGEQFF. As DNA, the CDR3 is TGTGCCAGCTCCGATACCTGGGTTGGACAGGGCGGGGAGCAGTTCTTC.

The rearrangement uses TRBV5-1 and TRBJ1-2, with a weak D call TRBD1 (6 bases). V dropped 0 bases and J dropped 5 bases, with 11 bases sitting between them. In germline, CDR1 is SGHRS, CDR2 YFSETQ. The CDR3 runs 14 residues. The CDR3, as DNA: TGCGCCAGCAGCTTGGATACAGGGCCTTATGGCTACACCTTC. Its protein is CASSLDTGPYGYTF.

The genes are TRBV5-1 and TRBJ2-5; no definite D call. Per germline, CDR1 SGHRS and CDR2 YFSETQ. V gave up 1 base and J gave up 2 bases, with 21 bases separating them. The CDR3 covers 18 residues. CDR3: CASSLLSRIPRGQETQYF. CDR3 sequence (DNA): TGCGCCAGCAGCTTGCTAAGTCGCATCCCTCGCGGACAAGAGACCCAGTACTTC.

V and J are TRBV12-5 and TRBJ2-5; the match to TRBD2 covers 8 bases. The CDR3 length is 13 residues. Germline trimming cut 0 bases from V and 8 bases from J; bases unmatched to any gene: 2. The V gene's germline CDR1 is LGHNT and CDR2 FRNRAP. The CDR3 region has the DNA TGTGCTAGTGGTTTGGTCGGGGGGGGCACCCAGTACTTC. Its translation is CASGLVGGGTQYF.

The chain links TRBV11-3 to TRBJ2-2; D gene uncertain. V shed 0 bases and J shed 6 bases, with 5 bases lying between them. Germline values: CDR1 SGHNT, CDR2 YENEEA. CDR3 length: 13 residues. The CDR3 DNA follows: TGTGCCAGCAGCTTAGATAGGCCCGGGGAGCTGTTTTTT. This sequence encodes CASSLDRPGELFF.

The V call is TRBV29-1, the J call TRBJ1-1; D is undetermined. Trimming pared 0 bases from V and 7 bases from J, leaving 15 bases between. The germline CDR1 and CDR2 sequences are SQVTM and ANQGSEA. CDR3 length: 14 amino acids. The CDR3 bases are TGCAGCGTTGAAGATCGGCCCGCTACGAATGAAGCTTTCTTT. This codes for CSVEDRPATNEAFF.

The CDR3 protein is CASSYSTGSGRGYTF. The DNA of the CDR3 is TGTGCCAGCAGTTATTCGACAGGCTCGGGGAGAGGCTACACCTTC. This chain links TRBV6-5 with TRBJ1-2; D is possibly TRBD1 (6 bases). CDR3 size: 15 residues. Germline-derived CDR1 and CDR2 are MNHEY and SVGAGI. V lost 3 bases and J lost 8, with 19 bases in between.

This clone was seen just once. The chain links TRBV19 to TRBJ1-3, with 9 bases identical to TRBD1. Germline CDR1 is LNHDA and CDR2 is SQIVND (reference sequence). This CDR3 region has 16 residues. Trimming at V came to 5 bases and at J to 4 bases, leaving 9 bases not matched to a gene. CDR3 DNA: TGTGCCAGTAGTGAATACGGGACAGGGAGCGGAAACACCATATATTTT. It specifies CASSEYGTGSGNTIYF.

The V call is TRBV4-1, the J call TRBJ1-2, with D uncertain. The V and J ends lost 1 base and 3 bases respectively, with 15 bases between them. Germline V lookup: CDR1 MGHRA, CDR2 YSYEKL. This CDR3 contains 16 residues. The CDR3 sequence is CASSQVAGPRDYGYTF. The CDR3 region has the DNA TGCGCCAGCAGCCAAGTCGCAGGCCCTCGGGACTATGGCTACACCTTC.

Here the CDR3 DNA reads TGCGCCAGCAGCTCCCAGCGGTACAATGAGCAGTTCTTC. Translating it yields CASSSQRYNEQFF. The J gene is TRBJ2-1, the V gene TRBV5-1; a possible D gene is TRBD2 (5 bases). Trimming left V 3 bases short and J 4 bases short, with 8 bases between. The CDR3 length is 13 residues. Germline CDR1 and CDR2: SGHRS and YFSETQ.

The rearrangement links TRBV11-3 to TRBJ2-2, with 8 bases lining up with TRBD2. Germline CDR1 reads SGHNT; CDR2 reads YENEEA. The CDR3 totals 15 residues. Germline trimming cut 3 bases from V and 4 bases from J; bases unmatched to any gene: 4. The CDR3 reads CASSFGTSPTGELFF. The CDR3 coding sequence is TGTGCCAGCAGCTTTGGGACTAGTCCCACCGGGGAGCTGTTTTTT.

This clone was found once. In nucleotides, the CDR3 is TGTGCCAGCAGCCAAGAATTACAGGGGGCGGGGAATTCACCCCTCCACTTT. It yields the protein CASSQELQGAGNSPLHF. This chain links TRBV4-2 with TRBJ1-6; 9 positions match TRBD1. V shed 0 bases, J shed 7 bases, and the junction held 7 bases outside the gene matches. Germline V lookup: CDR1 LGHNA, CDR2 YNFKEQ. The CDR3 is 17 amino acids.

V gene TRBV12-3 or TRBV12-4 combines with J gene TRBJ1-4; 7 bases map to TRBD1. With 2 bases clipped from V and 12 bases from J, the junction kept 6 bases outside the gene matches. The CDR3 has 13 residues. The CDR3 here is CASSLNTGQELFF. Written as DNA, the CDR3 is TGTGCCAGCAGTTTAAACACAGGACAGGAACTGTTTTTT.

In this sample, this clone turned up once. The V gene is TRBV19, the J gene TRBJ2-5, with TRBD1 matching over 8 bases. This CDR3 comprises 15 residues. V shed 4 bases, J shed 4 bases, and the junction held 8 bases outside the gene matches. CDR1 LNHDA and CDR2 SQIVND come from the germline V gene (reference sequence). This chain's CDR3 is CASSTSQGAGETQYF. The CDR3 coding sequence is TGTGCCAGTAGTACCAGCCAGGGGGCAGGAGAGACCCAGTACTTC.

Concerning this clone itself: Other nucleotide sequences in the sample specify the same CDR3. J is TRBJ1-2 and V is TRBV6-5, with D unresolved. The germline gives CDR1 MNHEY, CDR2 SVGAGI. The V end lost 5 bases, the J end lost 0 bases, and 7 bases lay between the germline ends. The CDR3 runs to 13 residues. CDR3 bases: TGTGCCAGCAGTACCGGGACTAACTATGGCTACACCTTC. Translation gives CASSTGTNYGYTF.

CDR3 sequence (DNA): TGTGCCAGCAGTTACAGGACTAGCGGGAGGGCCGGGGAGCAGTACTTC. Translating it yields CASSYRTSGRAGEQYF. This chain connects TRBV6-5 to TRBJ2-7, with 15 bases that match TRBD2. From germline, CDR1 is MNHEY and CDR2 SVGAGI. The CDR3 has 16 residues. J lost 7 bases, V lost 2 bases, and 6 bases had no gene match.

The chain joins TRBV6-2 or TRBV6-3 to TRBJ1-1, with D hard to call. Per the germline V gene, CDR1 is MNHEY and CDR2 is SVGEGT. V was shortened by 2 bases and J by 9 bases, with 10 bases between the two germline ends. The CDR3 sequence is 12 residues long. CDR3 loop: CASSYAAVKAFF. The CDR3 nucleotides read TGTGCCAGCAGTTACGCGGCAGTTAAAGCTTTCTTT.

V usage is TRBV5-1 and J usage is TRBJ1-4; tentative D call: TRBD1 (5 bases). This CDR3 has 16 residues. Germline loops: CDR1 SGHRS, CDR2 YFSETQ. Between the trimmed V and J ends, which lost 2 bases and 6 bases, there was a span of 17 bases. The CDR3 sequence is CASSLPKGVGDEKLFF. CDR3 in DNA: TGCGCCAGCAGCTTACCTAAAGGGGTCGGGGATGAAAAACTGTTTTTT.

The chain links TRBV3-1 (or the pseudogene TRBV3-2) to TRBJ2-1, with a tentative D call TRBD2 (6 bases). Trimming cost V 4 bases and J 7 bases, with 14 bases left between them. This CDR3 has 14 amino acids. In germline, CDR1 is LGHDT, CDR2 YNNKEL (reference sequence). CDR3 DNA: TGTGCCAGCAGCCCGGCCGGCGGGGAGAATGAGCAGTTCTTC. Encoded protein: CASSPAGGENEQFF.

CDR3 bases: TGTGCCAGCTCACCAAAGGGACTACCTTTAAACAATGAGCAGTTCTTC. Translated: CASSPKGLPLNNEQFF. The genes are TRBV18 and TRBJ2-1; the match to TRBD2 covers 7 bases. CDR1 KGHSH and CDR2 LQKENI come from the germline V gene. This CDR3 region has 16 residues. V gave up 2 bases and J gave up 5 bases; unmatched junction bases: 9.

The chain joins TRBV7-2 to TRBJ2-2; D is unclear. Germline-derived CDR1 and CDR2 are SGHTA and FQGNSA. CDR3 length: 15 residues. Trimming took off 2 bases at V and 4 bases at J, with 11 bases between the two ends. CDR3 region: CASSLLVRATGELFF. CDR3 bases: TGTGCCAGCAGCTTACTGGTTCGTGCCACCGGGGAGCTGTTTTTT.

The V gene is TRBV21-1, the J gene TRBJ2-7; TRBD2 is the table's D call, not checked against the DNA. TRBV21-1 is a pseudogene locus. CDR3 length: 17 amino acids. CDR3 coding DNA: TGTGCCAGCAGCAAAGACCGGACTAGCGCCAGCTCCTACGAGCAGTACTTC. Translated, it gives CASSKDRTSASSYEQYF.

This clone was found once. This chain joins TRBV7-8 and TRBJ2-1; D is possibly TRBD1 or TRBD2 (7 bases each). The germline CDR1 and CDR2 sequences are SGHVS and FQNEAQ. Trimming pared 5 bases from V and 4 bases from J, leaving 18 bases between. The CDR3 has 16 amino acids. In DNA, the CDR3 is TGTGCCAGCAGCCCCCAGGGGGGAGCGGGGTACAATGAGCAGTTCTTC. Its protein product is CASSPQGGAGYNEQFF.

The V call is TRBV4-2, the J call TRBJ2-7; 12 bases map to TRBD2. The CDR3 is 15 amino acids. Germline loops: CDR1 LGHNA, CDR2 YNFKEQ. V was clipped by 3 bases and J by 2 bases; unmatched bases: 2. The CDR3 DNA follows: TGTGCCAGCAGCCAGAGGACTAGCGGGACCTACGAGCAGTACTTC. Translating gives CASSQRTSGTYEQYF.

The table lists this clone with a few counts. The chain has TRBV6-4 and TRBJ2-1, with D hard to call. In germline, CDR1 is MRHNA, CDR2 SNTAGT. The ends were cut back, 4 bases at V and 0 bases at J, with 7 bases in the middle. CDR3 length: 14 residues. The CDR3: CASSVEDSYNEQFF. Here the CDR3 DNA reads TGTGCCAGCAGTGTCGAGGACTCCTACAATGAGCAGTTCTTC.

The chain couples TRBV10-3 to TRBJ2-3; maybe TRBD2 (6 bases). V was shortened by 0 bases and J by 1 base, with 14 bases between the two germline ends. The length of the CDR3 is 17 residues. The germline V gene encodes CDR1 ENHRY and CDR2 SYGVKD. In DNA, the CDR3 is TGTGCCATCAGTGAGTCGGGCGGCGGGGTGGGCACAGATACGCAGTATTTT. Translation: CAISESGGGVGTDTQYF.

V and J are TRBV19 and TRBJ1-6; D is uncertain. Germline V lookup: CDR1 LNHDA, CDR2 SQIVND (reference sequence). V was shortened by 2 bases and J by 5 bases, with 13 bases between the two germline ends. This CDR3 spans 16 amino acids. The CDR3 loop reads CASSIPQLKDNSPLHF. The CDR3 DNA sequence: TGTGCCAGTAGTATACCCCAACTGAAGGATAATTCACCCCTCCACTTT.

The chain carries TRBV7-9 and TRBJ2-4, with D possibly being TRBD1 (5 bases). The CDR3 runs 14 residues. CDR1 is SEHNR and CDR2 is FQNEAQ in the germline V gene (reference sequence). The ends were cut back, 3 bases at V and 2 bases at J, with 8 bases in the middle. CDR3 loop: CASSFAGTKNIQYF. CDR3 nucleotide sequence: TGTGCCAGCAGCTTCGCAGGGACCAAAAACATTCAGTACTTC.

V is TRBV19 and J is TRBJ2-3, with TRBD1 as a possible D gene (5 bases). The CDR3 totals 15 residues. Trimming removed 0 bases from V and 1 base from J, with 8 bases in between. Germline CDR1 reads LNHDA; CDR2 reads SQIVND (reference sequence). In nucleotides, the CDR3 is TGTGCCAGTAGTATAGAACTCAGGGGCACAGATACGCAGTATTTT. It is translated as CASSIELRGTDTQYF.

The CDR3 protein is CSVRPAFF. For the CDR3, the DNA is TGCAGCGTCCGCCCAGCTTTCTTT. This chain connects TRBV29-1 to TRBJ1-1; D is unclear. Germline lookup yields CDR1 SQVTM and CDR2 ANQGSEA. Between the trimmed V and J ends, which lost 6 bases and 10 bases, there was a span of 6 bases. This CDR3 has 8 amino acids.

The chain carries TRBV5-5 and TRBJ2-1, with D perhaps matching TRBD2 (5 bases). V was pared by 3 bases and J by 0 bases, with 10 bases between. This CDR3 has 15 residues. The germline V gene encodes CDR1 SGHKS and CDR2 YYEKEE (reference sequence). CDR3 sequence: CASSSYSASYNEQFF. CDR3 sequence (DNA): TGTGCCAGCAGCTCATATAGCGCCTCCTACAATGAGCAGTTCTTC.